This T cell receptor (beta chain) was recovered during a study of T cells in Graves' hyperthyroidism and ophthalmopathy. The ends lost 2 bases at V and 10 bases at J; junction bases unmatched: 7. The length of the CDR3 is 13 residues. The V gene's germline CDR1 is SGHRS and CDR2 YFSETQ. Amplified regions were TCR beta CDR3 sequences from RNA transcripts. An initial round of RT-PCR targeting the TCR CDR3 relied on the HTBI primer set. From the multiplex PCR reads, TCRdb called clonotypes with MiXCR, one entry per CDR3 protein. The data contain hundreds of thousands of distinct CDR3 sequences, 15% to 20% of them seen just once; the ten biggest clones take up about 3.7%. This clonotype was counted many times.

Sequencing was performed on blood. This rearrangement joins TRBV5-1 to TRBJ1-1, with TRBD1 matching over 8 bases. The clonotype originates from a woman younger than 30 with Graves' hyperthyroidism. CDR3 region: CASSLGQGFGAFF. CDR3 DNA: TGCGCCAGCAGCTTAGGACAGGGTTTTGGAGCTTTCTTT.